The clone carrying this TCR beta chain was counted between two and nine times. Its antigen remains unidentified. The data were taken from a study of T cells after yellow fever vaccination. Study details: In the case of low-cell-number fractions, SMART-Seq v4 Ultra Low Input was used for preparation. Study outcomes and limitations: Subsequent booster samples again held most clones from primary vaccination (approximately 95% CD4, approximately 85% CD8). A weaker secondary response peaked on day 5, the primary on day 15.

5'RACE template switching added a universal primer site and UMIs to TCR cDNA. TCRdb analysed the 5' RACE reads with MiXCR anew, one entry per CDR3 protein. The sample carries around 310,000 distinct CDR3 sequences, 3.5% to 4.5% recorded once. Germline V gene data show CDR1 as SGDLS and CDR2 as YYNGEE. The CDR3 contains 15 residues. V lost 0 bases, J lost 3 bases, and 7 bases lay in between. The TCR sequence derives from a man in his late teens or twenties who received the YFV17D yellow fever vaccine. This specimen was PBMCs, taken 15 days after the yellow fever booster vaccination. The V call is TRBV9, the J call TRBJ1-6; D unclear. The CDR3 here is CASSVGFSYNSPLHF. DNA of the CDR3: TGTGCCAGCAGCGTAGGATTCAGCTATAATTCACCCCTCCACTTT. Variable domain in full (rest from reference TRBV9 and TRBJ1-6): DSGVTQTPKHLITATGQRVTLRCSPRSGDLSVYWYQQSLDQGLQFLIQYYNGEERAKGNILERFSAQQFPDLHSELNLSSLELGDSALYFCASSVGFSYNSPLHFGNGTRLTVT.